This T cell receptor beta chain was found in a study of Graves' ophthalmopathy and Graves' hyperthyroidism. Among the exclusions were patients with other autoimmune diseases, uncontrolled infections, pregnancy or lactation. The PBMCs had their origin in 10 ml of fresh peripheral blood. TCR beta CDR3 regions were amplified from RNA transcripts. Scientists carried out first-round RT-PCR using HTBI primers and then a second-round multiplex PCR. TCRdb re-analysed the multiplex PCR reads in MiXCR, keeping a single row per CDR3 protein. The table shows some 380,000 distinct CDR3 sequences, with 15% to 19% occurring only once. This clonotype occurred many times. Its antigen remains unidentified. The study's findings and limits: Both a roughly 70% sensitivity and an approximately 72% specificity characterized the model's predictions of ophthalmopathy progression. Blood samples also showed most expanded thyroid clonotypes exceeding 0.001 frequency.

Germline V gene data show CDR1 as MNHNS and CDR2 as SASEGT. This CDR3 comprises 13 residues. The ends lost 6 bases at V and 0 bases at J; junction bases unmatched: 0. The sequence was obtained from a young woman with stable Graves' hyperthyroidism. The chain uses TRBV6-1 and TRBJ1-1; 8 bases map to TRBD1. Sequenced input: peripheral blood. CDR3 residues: CASRQGVNTEAFF. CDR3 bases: TGTGCCAGCAGACAGGGGGTGAACACTGAAGCTTTCTTT.